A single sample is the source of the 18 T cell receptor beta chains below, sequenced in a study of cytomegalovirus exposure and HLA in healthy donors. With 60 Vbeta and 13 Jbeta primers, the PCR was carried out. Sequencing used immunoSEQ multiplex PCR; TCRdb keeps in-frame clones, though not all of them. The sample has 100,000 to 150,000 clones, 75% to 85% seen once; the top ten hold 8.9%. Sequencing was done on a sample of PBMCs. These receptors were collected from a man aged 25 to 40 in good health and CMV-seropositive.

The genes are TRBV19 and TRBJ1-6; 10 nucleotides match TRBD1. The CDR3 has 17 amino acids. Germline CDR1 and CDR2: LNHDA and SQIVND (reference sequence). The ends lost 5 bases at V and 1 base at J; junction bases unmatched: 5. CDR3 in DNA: TGTGCCAGTAGTCCGCGACAGGGGGCATCCTATAATTCACCCCTCCACTTT. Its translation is CASSPRQGASYNSPLHF.

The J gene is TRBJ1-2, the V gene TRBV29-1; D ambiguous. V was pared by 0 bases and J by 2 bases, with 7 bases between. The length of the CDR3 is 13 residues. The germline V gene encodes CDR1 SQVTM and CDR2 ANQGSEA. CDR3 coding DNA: TGCAGCGTTGAAGAGCCGGGGAACTATGGCTACACCTTC. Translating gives CSVEEPGNYGYTF.

CDR3 DNA sequence: TGTGCCAGCAGCGAACAGGGACGGAATTCACCCCTCCACTTT. This sequence encodes CASSEQGRNSPLHF. The chain combines TRBV7-9 with TRBJ1-6, with D tentatively TRBD1 (6 bases). The CDR3 totals 14 residues. Germline values: CDR1 SEHNR, CDR2 FQNEAQ (reference sequence). The V end lost 5 bases, the J end lost 7 bases, and 12 bases lay between the germline ends. The full variable domain, with the rest looked up from reference TRBV7-9 and TRBJ1-6, is DTGVSQNPRHKITKRGQNVTFRCDPISEHNRLYWYRQTLGQGPEFLTYFQNEAQLEKSRLLSDRFSAERPKGSFSTLEIQRTEQGDSAMYLCASSEQGRNSPLHFGNGTRLTVT.

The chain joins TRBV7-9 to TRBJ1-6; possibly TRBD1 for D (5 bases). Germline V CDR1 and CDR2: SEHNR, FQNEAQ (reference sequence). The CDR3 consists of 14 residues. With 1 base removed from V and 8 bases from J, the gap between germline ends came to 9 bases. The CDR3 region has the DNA TGTGCCAGCAGCTTAGGGGGGGAGGATTCACCCCTCCACTTT. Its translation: CASSLGGEDSPLHF.

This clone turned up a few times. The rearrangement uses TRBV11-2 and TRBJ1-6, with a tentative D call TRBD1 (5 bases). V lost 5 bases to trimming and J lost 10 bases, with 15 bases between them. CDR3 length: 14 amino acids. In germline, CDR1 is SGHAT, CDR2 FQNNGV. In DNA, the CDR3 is TGTGCCAGCAGCCCCACCCCGGGGGACTCACCCCTCCACTTT. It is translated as CASSPTPGDSPLHF.

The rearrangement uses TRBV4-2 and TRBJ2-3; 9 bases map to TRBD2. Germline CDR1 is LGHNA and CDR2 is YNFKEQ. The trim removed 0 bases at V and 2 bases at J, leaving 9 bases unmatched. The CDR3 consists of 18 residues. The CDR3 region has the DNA TGTGCCAGCAGCCAAGAGGGGCTAGCGGGGAAAATCACAGATACGCAGTATTTT. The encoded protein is CASSQEGLAGKITDTQYF.

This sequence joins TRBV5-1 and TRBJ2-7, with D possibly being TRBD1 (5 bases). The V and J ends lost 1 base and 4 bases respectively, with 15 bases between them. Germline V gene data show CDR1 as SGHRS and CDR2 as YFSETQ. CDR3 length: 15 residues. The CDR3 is CASSLQDTAPYEQYF. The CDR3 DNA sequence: TGCGCCAGCAGCTTGCAGGACACGGCCCCATACGAGCAGTACTTC.

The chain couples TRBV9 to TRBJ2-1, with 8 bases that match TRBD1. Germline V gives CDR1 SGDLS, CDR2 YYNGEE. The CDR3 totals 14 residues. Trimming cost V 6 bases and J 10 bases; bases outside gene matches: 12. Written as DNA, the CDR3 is TGTGCCAGCACCCCCGGGACAGGACGACGGGAGCAGTTCTTC. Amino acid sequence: CASTPGTGRREQFF.

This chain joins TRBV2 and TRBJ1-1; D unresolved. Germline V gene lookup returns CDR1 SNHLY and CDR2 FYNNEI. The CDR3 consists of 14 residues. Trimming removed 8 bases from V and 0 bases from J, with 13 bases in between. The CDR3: CASRERHLNTEAFF. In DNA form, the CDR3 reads TGTGCCAGCCGCGAGAGACACTTGAACACTGAAGCTTTCTTT.

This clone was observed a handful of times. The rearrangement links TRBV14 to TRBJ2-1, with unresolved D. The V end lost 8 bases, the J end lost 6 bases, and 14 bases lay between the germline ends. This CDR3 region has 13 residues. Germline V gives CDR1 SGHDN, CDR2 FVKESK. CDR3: CASSGVMGNEQFF. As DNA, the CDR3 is TGTGCCAGCTCCGGAGTCATGGGCAATGAGCAGTTCTTC.

The CDR3 nucleotides read TGTGCCAGCAGTGAAGCGCTTCAGGAGGTGACTAATGAAAAACTGTTTTTT. It is translated as CASSEALQEVTNEKLFF. The chain recombines TRBV6-1 with TRBJ1-4; no reliable D call. The CDR3 has 17 amino acids. V lost 0 bases and J 2 bases, leaving 13 bases between the germline ends. Germline V gives CDR1 MNHNS, CDR2 SASEGT.

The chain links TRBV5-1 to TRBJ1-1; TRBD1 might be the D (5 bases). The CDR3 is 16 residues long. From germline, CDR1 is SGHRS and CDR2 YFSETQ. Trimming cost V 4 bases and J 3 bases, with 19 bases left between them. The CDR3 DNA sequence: TGCGCCAGCAGCGCGGAGGGGAGGAATTTCGACACTGAAGCTTTCTTT. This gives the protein CASSAEGRNFDTEAFF.

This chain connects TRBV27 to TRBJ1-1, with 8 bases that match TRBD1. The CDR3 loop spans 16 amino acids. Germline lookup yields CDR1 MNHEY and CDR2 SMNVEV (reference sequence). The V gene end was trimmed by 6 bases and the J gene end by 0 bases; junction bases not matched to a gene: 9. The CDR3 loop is CASRSGTGPMNTEAFF. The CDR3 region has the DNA TGTGCCAGCAGGTCCGGGACAGGCCCAATGAACACTGAAGCTTTCTTT.

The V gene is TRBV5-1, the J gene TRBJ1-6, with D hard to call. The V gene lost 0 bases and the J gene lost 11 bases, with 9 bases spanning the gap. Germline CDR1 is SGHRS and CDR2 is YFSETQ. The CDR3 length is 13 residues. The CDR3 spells CASSLDAEAPLHF. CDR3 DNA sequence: TGCGCCAGCAGCTTGGACGCGGAGGCACCCCTCCACTTT.

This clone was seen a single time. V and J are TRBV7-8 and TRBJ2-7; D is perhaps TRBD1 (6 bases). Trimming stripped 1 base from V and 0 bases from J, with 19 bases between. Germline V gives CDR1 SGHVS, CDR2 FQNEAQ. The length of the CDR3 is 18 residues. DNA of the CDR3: TGTGCCAGCAGCTTAGAACAGGCAGGGGACCCACTCTCCTACGAGCAGTACTTC. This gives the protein CASSLEQAGDPLSYEQYF.

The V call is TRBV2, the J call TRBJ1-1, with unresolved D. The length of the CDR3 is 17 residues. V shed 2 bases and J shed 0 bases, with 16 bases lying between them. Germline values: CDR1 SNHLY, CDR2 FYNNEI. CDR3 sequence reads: CASSESRGLQLNTEAFF. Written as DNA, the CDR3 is TGTGCCAGCAGTGAATCACGGGGTTTGCAATTGAACACTGAAGCTTTCTTT.

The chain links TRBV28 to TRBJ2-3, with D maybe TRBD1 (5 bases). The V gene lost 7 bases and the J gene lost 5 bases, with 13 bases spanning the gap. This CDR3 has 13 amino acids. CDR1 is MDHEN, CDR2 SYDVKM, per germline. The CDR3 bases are TGTGCCAGCACCCTAGGGGCTGGAGATACGCAGTATTTT. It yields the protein CASTLGAGDTQYF.

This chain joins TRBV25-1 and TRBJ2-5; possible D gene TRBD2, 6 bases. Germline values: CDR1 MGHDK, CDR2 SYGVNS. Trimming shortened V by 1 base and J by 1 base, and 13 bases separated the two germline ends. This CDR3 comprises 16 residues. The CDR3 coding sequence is TGTGCCAGCAGTGAATTGGAGGGAGTAATCCAAGAGACCCAGTACTTC. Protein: CASSELEGVIQETQYF.